There are a few counts of the clone carrying this T cell receptor beta chain. The antigen is unknown. The source of the sample is a study of T cells after yellow fever vaccination. The wider study: SMART-Seq v4 Ultra Low Input prepared the low-cell-number fractions.

The V gene lost 6 bases and the J gene lost 0 bases, with 7 bases spanning the gap. This CDR3 is built from 13 residues. Germline V gene data show CDR1 as MNHNS and CDR2 as SASEGT. By 5'RACE template switching, TCR cDNA was produced, with a universal primer site and UMIs added in the process. From the 5' RACE reads, TCRdb called clonotypes with MiXCR, one entry per CDR3 protein. This table holds 300,000 to 400,000 distinct CDR3 sequences, roughly 8.7% found once. General study results and limits: The secondary response showed a weaker magnitude and a faster peak, day 5 versus 15. At under 98% for CD4 and approximately 88% for CD8, most primary-vaccination clones showed up again after the booster.

The J gene is TRBJ2-3, the V gene TRBV6-1; D is ambiguous. Source: PBMCs, taken on the day of the first yellow fever vaccination. The sequence was collected from a man between 18 and 29 years old who received the YFV17D yellow fever vaccine. Written as DNA, the CDR3 is TGTGCCAGCAGGGTTCACAGCACAGATACGCAGTATTTT. Its protein product is CASRVHSTDTQYF.